This T cell receptor beta chain was profiled in a study of cytomegalovirus exposure and HLA in healthy donors. PCR primers comprised 60 Vbeta and 13 Jbeta primers. The assay was immunoSEQ multiplex PCR, and TCRdb's table has in-frame clones only and misses some. In the table there are around 150,000 clones, roughly 77% of which are singletons. A word on this clone: Other DNA sequences within the sample encode an identical CDR3.

Material: PBMCs. This TCR was sampled from a woman under 30 in good health and CMV-seronegative.

The CDR3 DNA reads TGTGCCACCAGCAGAGCTAGCGGGGGGGCAGATACGCAGTATTTT. Its translation: CATSRASGGADTQYF. The chain is built from TRBV15 and TRBJ2-3; 12 nucleotides match TRBD2. V lost 1 base to trimming and J lost 4 bases; unmatched junction nucleotides: 0. Germline assignment: CDR1 LNHNV and CDR2 YYDKDF (reference sequence). The CDR3 covers 15 residues.